What follows is one T cell receptor (beta chain) and its context. The data were taken from a study of T cell changes during pregnancy in multiple sclerosis. The CDR3 consists of 13 residues. Germline V lookup: CDR1 MGHDK, CDR2 SYGVNS. V gave up 8 bases and J gave up 4 bases; unmatched junction bases: 3. Assay used: immunoSEQ multiplex PCR; TCRdb lists only in-frame clones, some missing. Among about 70,000 clones listed, around 94% were seen once. V and J are TRBV25-1 and TRBJ2-1, with 9 bases fitting TRBD2. The specimen comprised peripheral blood, sampled in the third trimester of pregnancy. This TCR came from a female donor with multiple sclerosis, enrolled in a pregnancy study. As DNA, the CDR3 is TGTGCCAGCCTCAGCGGGGGGTACAATGAGCAGTTCTTC. It yields the protein CASLSGGYNEQFF.